This T cell receptor beta chain was profiled in a study of T cell changes during pregnancy in multiple sclerosis. The data were produced by immunoSEQ multiplex PCR, yet TCRdb's version contains in-frame clones alone and is incomplete. The sample has 50,000 or so clones, 92% seen once. Germline loops: CDR1 MNHEY, CDR2 SVGAGI. The CDR3 covers 14 residues. V lost 0 bases and J 1 base, leaving 6 bases between the germline ends. This sequence originates from a female donor with multiple sclerosis, enrolled in a pregnancy study. The sequenced sample was peripheral blood, obtained in the third trimester of pregnancy. The gene calls are TRBV6-5 and TRBJ2-5; no definite D call. The CDR3 DNA reads TGTGCCAGCAGTTACTCGTCGAGCCAAGAGACCCAGTACTTC. It translates to CASSYSSSQETQYF.